This TCR beta chain came from a study of blood T cells in healthy people across ages. Findings of the study overall: Per-million-T-cell TCR beta diversity fell roughly linearly with age. CMV status of donors was unknown, possibly confounding expanded clonotype changes.

A remark on this clonotype: No antigen is known for it.

Sample-barcoded 5' priming and a J-beta primer mix drove a second PCR of roughly 7 to 11 cycles. From the 5' RACE reads, TCRdb called clonotypes with MiXCR, one entry per CDR3 protein. Of 700,000 to 900,000 distinct CDR3 sequences in the sample, roughly 25% are singletons; the top ten hold around 3%. There are 15 residues in the CDR3. Germline assignment: CDR1 SGHAT and CDR2 FQNNGV. The ends were cut back, 5 bases at V and 5 bases at J, with 18 bases in the middle. These sequences were also reported in another study, on T cells of mothers and their children.

The clonotype comes from a boy aged 5-17 years in good health. This sequence joins TRBV11-2 and TRBJ1-1; the D is unclear. Specimen: blood. DNA for the CDR3: TGTGCCAGCAGCCTCCCGGCGGCCTTGGGGACTGAAGCTTTCTTT. It translates to CASSLPAALGTEAFF.